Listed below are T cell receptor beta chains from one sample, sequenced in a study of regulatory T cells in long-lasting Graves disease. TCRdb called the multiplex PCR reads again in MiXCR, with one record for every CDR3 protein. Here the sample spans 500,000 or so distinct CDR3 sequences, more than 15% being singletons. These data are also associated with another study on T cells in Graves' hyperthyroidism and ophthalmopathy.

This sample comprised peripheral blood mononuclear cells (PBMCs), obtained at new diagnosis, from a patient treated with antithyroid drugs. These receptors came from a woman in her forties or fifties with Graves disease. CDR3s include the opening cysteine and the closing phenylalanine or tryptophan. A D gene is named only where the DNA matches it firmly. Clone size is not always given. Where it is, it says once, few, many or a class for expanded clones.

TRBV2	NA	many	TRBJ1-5	TGTGCCAGCAGCAAAATGGGGGGCAATCAGCCCCAGCATTTT	CASSKMGGNQPQHF
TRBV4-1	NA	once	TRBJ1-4	TGCGCCAGCAGCCAAGGCGGCGTGGGGGAAAAACTGTTTTTT	CASSQGGVGEKLFF
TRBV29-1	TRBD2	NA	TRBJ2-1	TGCAGCGCCACTAGCGGGGCGACAAATGAGCAGTTCTTC	CSATSGATNEQFF
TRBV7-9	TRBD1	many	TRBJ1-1	TGTGCCAGCAGCTTCGGACAGGGTGAAGCTTTCTTT	CASSFGQGEAFF
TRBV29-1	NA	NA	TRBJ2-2	TGCAGCGCCTACAGGGAGAGGGCCGGGGAGCTGTTTTTT	CSAYRERAGELFF
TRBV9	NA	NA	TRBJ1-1	TGTGCCAGCAGCGTTAAAGCAGGGGCGAACACTGAAGCTTTCTTT	CASSVKAGANTEAFF
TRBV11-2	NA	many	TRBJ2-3	TGTGCCAGCAGCTCCAACCCGGGGTCCGTCGGAGATACGCAGTATTTT	CASSSNPGSVGDTQYF
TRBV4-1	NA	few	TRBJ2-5	TGCGCCAGCAGCCCCGGGATGGTAGGAGAGACCCAGTACTTC	CASSPGMVGETQYF
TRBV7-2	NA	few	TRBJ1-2	TGTGCCAGCAGCTTATATCACAGTGGCTACACCTTC	CASSLYHSGYTF
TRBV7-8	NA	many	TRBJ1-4	TGTGCCAGCACCCCCAGTATGTCTGAAAAACTGTTTTTT	CASTPSMSEKLFF
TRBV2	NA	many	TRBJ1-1	TGTGCCAGCAGAGGGGGAAGCACTGAAGCTTTCTTT	CASRGGSTEAFF
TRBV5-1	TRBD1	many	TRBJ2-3	TGCGCCAGCAGACCGGGACAGAGCACAGATACGCAGTATTTT	CASRPGQSTDTQYF
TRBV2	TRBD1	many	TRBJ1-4	TGTGCCAGCAGGAGGGGACAGGGGGACGAAAAACTGTTTTTT	CASRRGQGDEKLFF
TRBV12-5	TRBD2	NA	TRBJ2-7	TGTACTTCCGGGACTAACTCCTACGAGCAGTACTTC	CTSGTNSYEQYF
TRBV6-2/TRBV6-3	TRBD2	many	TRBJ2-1	TGTGCCAGCAGCTTCATCGGGACTAGCAATGAGCAGTTCTTC	CASSFIGTSNEQFF
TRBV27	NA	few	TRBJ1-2	TGTGCCAGCAGTTTCTCCTCTTGGGGCGGCTACACCTTC	CASSFSSWGGYTF
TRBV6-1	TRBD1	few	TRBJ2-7	TGTGCCAGCAGAGCCACCGGGACAGGAAGGTACGAGCAGTACTTC	CASRATGTGRYEQYF
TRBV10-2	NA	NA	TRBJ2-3	TGCGCCCTTGCGCGAGGGCCATCAGATACGCAGTATTTT	CALARGPSDTQYF
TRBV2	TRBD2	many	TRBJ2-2	TGTGCCAGCAGTTTCAGTTTACTAGCGGAGAACACCGGGGAGCTGTTTTTT	CASSFSLLAENTGELFF
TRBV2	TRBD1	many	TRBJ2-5	TGTGCCACCGAACCGGGACAGAGAAGTCCCCAGTACTTC	CATEPGQRSPQYF
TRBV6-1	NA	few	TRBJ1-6	TGTGCCAGCACTGGGACGGCTAATTCACCCCTCCACTTT	CASTGTANSPLHF
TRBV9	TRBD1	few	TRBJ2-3	TGTGCCAGCAGCGTAGGAGGGGGCCTGACAGATACGCAGTATTTT	CASSVGGGLTDTQYF
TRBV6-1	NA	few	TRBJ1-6	TGTGCCAGCAGTGACGGTGGGTATAATTCACCCCTCCACTTT	CASSDGGYNSPLHF
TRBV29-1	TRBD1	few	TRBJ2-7	TGCAGCGTCCGGGACAGCGCAACCGAGCAGTACTTC	CSVRDSATEQYF
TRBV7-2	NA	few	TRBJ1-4	TGTGCCAGCAGCTCCCTCCAGGGGCCCCGCCTGCGACCAAATGAAAAACTGTTTTTT	CASSSLQGPRLRPNEKLFF
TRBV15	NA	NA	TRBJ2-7	TGTGCCACCAGCAGAGATTCTCGGCAGGGCGAGCAGTACTTC	CATSRDSRQGEQYF
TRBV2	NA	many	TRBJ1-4	TGTGCCAGCAGTCAAGGGACAACTAATGAAAAACTGTTTTTT	CASSQGTTNEKLFF
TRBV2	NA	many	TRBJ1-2	TGTGCCAGCAGTGAGCCAGGCTGGGATTTAGGCTACACCTTC	CASSEPGWDLGYTF
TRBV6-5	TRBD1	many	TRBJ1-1	TGTGCCAGCAGTTACTGGGGACAGAAGAACACTGAAGCTTTCTTT	CASSYWGQKNTEAFF
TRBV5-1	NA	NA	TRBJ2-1	TGCGCCAGCAGCACTCCGGGCCCCCAGAGGGTCAATGAGCAGTTCTTC	CASSTPGPQRVNEQFF